The rows below give T cell receptor beta chains drawn from one sample of a study of graft-versus-host responses after intestinal transplantation. These receptors' antigens are unknown. The method was immunoSEQ multiplex PCR; TCRdb's version includes in-frame clones alone and lacks a portion of them. This sample has just over 40,000 clones, with around 96% found just once. The sequencing here drew on unstimulated CD8+ T cells sorted from spleen or lymph node cells, taken before transplant. Source of these receptors: a human donor who was the organ donor for an intestinal transplant. CDR3s include the opening cysteine and the closing phenylalanine or tryptophan. Fields, in order: CDR3 DNA, CDR3 protein, V gene, clone size, D gene, J gene. The D gene is left open where the match is weak. Rows give clone size only sometimes, using once, few, many, or a class for an expanded clone.

CDR3 DNA: TGCGCCAGCAGCCAGGGCGGGAATACCTACGAGCAGTACTTC
CDR3 protein: CASSQGGNTYEQYF
V gene: TRBV4-1
clone size: NA
D gene: NA
J gene: TRBJ2-7

CDR3 DNA: TGTGCCACCCAATCCCTCGGTAGCGAGGAGTTCCATGAGCAGTTCTTC
CDR3 protein: CATQSLGSEEFHEQFF
V gene: TRBV15
clone size: NA
D gene: NA
J gene: TRBJ2-1

CDR3 DNA: TGTGCCAGCAGTCGAGGGTCCTACGAGCAGTACTTC
CDR3 protein: CASSRGSYEQYF
V gene: TRBV7-9
clone size: NA
D gene: NA
J gene: TRBJ2-7

CDR3 DNA: TGTGCCAGCAGCCCAGTGGCCTACGAGCAGTACTTC
CDR3 protein: CASSPVAYEQYF
V gene: TRBV7-2
clone size: NA
D gene: NA
J gene: TRBJ2-7

CDR3 DNA: TGCGCCAGCAGCCAAGGGACAGGGATGGATGGCTACACCTTC
CDR3 protein: CASSQGTGMDGYTF
V gene: TRBV4-3
clone size: NA
D gene: TRBD1
J gene: TRBJ1-2

CDR3 DNA: TGCGCCAGCAGTGATGGAACCTACGAGCAGTACTTC
CDR3 protein: CASSDGTYEQYF
V gene: TRBV10-2
clone size: NA
D gene: NA
J gene: TRBJ2-7

CDR3 DNA: TGCGCCAGCAGACCAGAACTAGGGGGAATGTACGAGCAGTACTTC
CDR3 protein: CASRPELGGMYEQYF
V gene: TRBV4-1
clone size: NA
D gene: NA
J gene: TRBJ2-7

CDR3 DNA: TGTGCCAGCAGTTCCCCAGGACTAGCCTATGAGCAGTTCTTC
CDR3 protein: CASSSPGLAYEQFF
V gene: TRBV6-6
clone size: NA
D gene: TRBD2
J gene: TRBJ2-1

CDR3 DNA: TGTGCCAGCAGCTTAGATCCTCGCGAGCAGTACTTC
CDR3 protein: CASSLDPREQYF
V gene: TRBV11-2
clone size: NA
D gene: NA
J gene: TRBJ2-7

CDR3 DNA: TGTGCCAGTAGTATCACCGACGGGACAGATACGCAGTATTTT
CDR3 protein: CASSITDGTDTQYF
V gene: TRBV19
clone size: NA
D gene: NA
J gene: TRBJ2-3

CDR3 DNA: TGCGCCAGCAGCTTGGAGACTAGAACGATCTTC
CDR3 protein: CASSLETRTIF
V gene: TRBV5-1
clone size: NA
D gene: NA
J gene: TRBJ2-1

CDR3 DNA: TGCGCCAGCCAAAGTTGGGAGACGTTCCCTGGTGACACTGAAGCTTTCTTT
CDR3 protein: CASQSWETFPGDTEAFF
V gene: TRBV10-2
clone size: few
D gene: NA
J gene: TRBJ1-1

CDR3 DNA: TGTGCCAGCAGTCAGCTTAGGGGGCTGTTGACAGATACGCAGTATTTT
CDR3 protein: CASSQLRGLLTDTQYF
V gene: TRBV6-6
clone size: NA
D gene: TRBD1
J gene: TRBJ2-3

CDR3 DNA: TGTGCCAGCAGCGACAGGACAGGGGAGGGGGAGACCCAGTACTTC
CDR3 protein: CASSDRTGEGETQYF
V gene: TRBV7-6
clone size: NA
D gene: TRBD1
J gene: TRBJ2-5

CDR3 DNA: TGTGCCAGCAGCGTAGCGGGGGACGGACCCATCGGGCAGTACTTC
CDR3 protein: CASSVAGDGPIGQYF
V gene: TRBV9
clone size: NA
D gene: NA
J gene: TRBJ2-7

CDR3 DNA: TGTGCCAGCAGCCCGTGGGACCCTTACCCCTACATTACGCAGTATTTT
CDR3 protein: CASSPWDPYPYITQYF
V gene: TRBV7-8
clone size: NA
D gene: NA
J gene: TRBJ2-3

CDR3 DNA: TGTGCCAGCAGCGATAGCGGGGGAGATTACAATGAGCAGTTCTTC
CDR3 protein: CASSDSGGDYNEQFF
V gene: TRBV2
clone size: NA
D gene: TRBD2
J gene: TRBJ2-1

CDR3 DNA: TGTGCCAGCAGCCTCTCGGGGCGGGGGTTGGGAACTGAAGCTTTCTTT
CDR3 protein: CASSLSGRGLGTEAFF
V gene: TRBV13
clone size: once
D gene: NA
J gene: TRBJ1-1

CDR3 DNA: TGCGCCAGCAGCCAAGATTCCGACAGTACTAATGAAAAACTGTTTTTT
CDR3 protein: CASSQDSDSTNEKLFF
V gene: TRBV4-3
clone size: NA
D gene: NA
J gene: TRBJ1-4

CDR3 DNA: TGTGCCAGCAGTCCCCTACGGGGGACTTACCAAGAGACCCAGTACTTC
CDR3 protein: CASSPLRGTYQETQYF
V gene: TRBV6-6
clone size: NA
D gene: NA
J gene: TRBJ2-5

CDR3 DNA: TGTGCCAACGCCGAGACATCCGGGAACACTGAAGCTTTCTTT
CDR3 protein: CANAETSGNTEAFF
V gene: TRBV6-6
clone size: NA
D gene: NA
J gene: TRBJ1-1

CDR3 DNA: TGTGCCAGCAGAGCCGGAGGTGGGACAGGGAGGTCACCCCTCCACTTT
CDR3 protein: CASRAGGGTGRSPLHF
V gene: TRBV27
clone size: NA
D gene: TRBD1
J gene: TRBJ1-6